A selection of T cell receptor beta chains follows, all from one sample in a study of early T cells in non-severe SARS-CoV-2 infection. TCRdb analysed the 5' RACE reads with MiXCR anew, one entry per CDR3 protein. Counted here are about 25,000 distinct CDR3 sequences, more than 4.5% occurring once; the ten biggest clones make up more than 6.5%. Sequencing was done on a sample of whole blood. The source of these receptors is an adult who was a healthcare worker with PCR-confirmed SARS-CoV-2 infection or an uninfected control (not recorded which). Each CDR3 is given with its conserved first and last residue. The order of the fields is J gene, D gene, V gene, clone size, CDR3 DNA, CDR3 protein. The D gene is left open where the match is weak. Only part of the rows carry a size: once, few, many, or a class if the clone is expanded.

j_call: TRBJ2-3
d_call: TRBD1
v_call: TRBV6-2/TRBV6-3
clone_size: -
cdr3_nt: TGTGCCAGCAGTTACGGGGGACAGCTAACAGATACGCAGTATTTT
cdr3_aa: CASSYGGQLTDTQYF

j_call: TRBJ1-1
d_call: -
v_call: TRBV7-2
clone_size: many
cdr3_nt: TGTGCCAGCAGCTTAGGGCGAGGGGGGAACACTGAAGCTTTCTTT
cdr3_aa: CASSLGRGGNTEAFF

j_call: TRBJ1-1
d_call: TRBD1
v_call: TRBV3-1
clone_size: many
cdr3_nt: TGTGCCAGCAGCCGCAGGACAGGGGGGAAAACTGAAGCTTTCTTT
cdr3_aa: CASSRRTGGKTEAFF

j_call: TRBJ1-5
d_call: -
v_call: TRBV28
clone_size: -
cdr3_nt: TGTGCCAGCAGTCCTGGGACGGTGGATCAGCCCCAGCATTTT
cdr3_aa: CASSPGTVDQPQHF

j_call: TRBJ1-5
d_call: -
v_call: TRBV12-3/TRBV12-4
clone_size: many
cdr3_nt: TGTGCCAGCAGCCGCACCGGGACGGCTAATCAGCCCCAGCATTTT
cdr3_aa: CASSRTGTANQPQHF

j_call: TRBJ1-1
d_call: -
v_call: TRBV5-1
clone_size: many
cdr3_nt: TGCGCCAGCAGCTTGGCCGTAGCTATAACGTCTGAAGCTTTCTTT
cdr3_aa: CASSLAVAITSEAFF

j_call: TRBJ2-3
d_call: -
v_call: TRBV7-9
clone_size: many
cdr3_nt: TGTGCCAGCAGCTTAGCGGGGAGGTCTGCAGATACGCAGTATTTT
cdr3_aa: CASSLAGRSADTQYF

j_call: TRBJ2-7
d_call: -
v_call: TRBV25-1
clone_size: few
cdr3_nt: TGTGCCAGCAGTGAATACGGGACCTACTACGAGCAGTACTTC
cdr3_aa: CASSEYGTYYEQYF

j_call: TRBJ1-2
d_call: -
v_call: TRBV29-1
clone_size: many
cdr3_nt: TGCAGCGTTGTGGGTCATAACTATGGCTACACCTTC
cdr3_aa: CSVVGHNYGYTF

j_call: TRBJ2-2
d_call: -
v_call: TRBV7-2
clone_size: -
cdr3_nt: TGTGCCAGCAGCTTAGGAGTCCTCCCCGGGGAGCTGTTTTTT
cdr3_aa: CASSLGVLPGELFF

j_call: TRBJ1-2
d_call: -
v_call: TRBV12-3/TRBV12-4
clone_size: many
cdr3_nt: TGTGCCAGCAGTTTAGAAATGGACTATGGCTACACCTTC
cdr3_aa: CASSLEMDYGYTF

j_call: TRBJ1-1
d_call: -
v_call: TRBV7-2
clone_size: few
cdr3_nt: TGTGCCAGCAGCTTCGGCAGGGAGAACACTGAAGCTTTCTTT
cdr3_aa: CASSFGRENTEAFF

j_call: TRBJ1-3
d_call: -
v_call: TRBV7-3
clone_size: medium-sized
cdr3_nt: TGTGCCAGCAGCTTAGGTGCCTCATCTGGAAACACCATATATTTT
cdr3_aa: CASSLGASSGNTIYF

j_call: TRBJ1-1
d_call: -
v_call: TRBV6-5
clone_size: many
cdr3_nt: TGTGCCAGCAGTTACTCGTGGAACACTGAAGCTTTCTTT
cdr3_aa: CASSYSWNTEAFF

j_call: TRBJ1-5
d_call: -
v_call: TRBV27
clone_size: medium-sized
cdr3_nt: TGTGCCAGCGGCCACAATCAGCCCCAGCATTTT
cdr3_aa: CASGHNQPQHF

j_call: TRBJ2-7
d_call: -
v_call: TRBV27
clone_size: -
cdr3_nt: TGTGCCAGCAGTTTTTGGGGCCAAGGCGAGCAGTACTTC
cdr3_aa: CASSFWGQGEQYF

j_call: TRBJ2-5
d_call: -
v_call: TRBV20-1
clone_size: few
cdr3_nt: TGCAGTGCTCCAGGGGCGGCTAGCGGCCAAGAGACCCAGTACTTC
cdr3_aa: CSAPGAASGQETQYF